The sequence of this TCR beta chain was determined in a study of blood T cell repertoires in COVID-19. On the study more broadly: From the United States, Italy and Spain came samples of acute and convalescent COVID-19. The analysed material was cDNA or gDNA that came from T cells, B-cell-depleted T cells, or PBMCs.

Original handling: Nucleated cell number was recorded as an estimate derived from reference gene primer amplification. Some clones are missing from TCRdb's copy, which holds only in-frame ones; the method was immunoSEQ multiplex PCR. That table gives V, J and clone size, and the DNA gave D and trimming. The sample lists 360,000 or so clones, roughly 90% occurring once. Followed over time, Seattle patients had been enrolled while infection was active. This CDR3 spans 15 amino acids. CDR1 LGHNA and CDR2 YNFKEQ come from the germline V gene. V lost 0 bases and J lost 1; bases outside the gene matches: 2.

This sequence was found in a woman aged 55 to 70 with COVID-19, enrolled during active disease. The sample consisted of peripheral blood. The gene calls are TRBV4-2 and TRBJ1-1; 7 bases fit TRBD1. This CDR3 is CASSQDDRENTEAFF. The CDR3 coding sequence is TGTGCCAGCAGCCAAGATGACAGGGAGAACACTGAAGCTTTCTTT.